The rows below give T cell receptor beta chains drawn from one sample of a study of cytomegalovirus exposure and HLA in healthy donors. Profiled with immunoSEQ multiplex PCR; TCRdb holds only in-frame clones, not every one. The sample has about 160,000 clones; approximately 80% are singletons. The sample was PBMCs. The source of these receptors is a woman between 45 and 60 years old in good health and CMV-seropositive. CDR3s include the opening cysteine and the closing phenylalanine or tryptophan. D genes are given only for firm matches. Rows give clone size only sometimes, using once, few, many, or a class for an expanded clone.

d_gene	v_gene	j_gene	abundance	CDR3nt	CDR3aa
TRBD1	TRBV28	TRBJ2-5	NA	TGTGCCAGCAGTTCGGGACAGGGTAGGAGAACCCAGTACTTC	CASSSGQGRRTQYF
TRBD1	TRBV7-2	TRBJ1-2	NA	TGTGCCAGCAGCTTAGATTGGACAGGGGAAGGCTACACCTTC	CASSLDWTGEGYTF
NA	TRBV9	TRBJ2-4	NA	TGTGCCAGCAGCGTAGGCGAGGGCTTGATTCAGTACTTC	CASSVGEGLIQYF
NA	TRBV5-1	TRBJ2-7	NA	TGCGCCAGCAGCTCACCCGATACAGGGAAGGAGCAGTACTTC	CASSSPDTGKEQYF
TRBD1	TRBV2	TRBJ2-2	NA	TGTGCCAGCAGAGGGGACAGGGTGAGCACCGGGGAGCTGTTTTTT	CASRGDRVSTGELFF
TRBD1	TRBV7-3	TRBJ1-4	NA	TGTGCCAGCAGCTTACAGGGACAGAAACTAGCAACTAATGAAAAACTGTTTTTT	CASSLQGQKLATNEKLFF
TRBD1	TRBV5-1	TRBJ1-1	NA	TGCGCCAGCAGCTTGGATGCCCCAGGGGGCGGGGGGAACACTGAAGCTTTCTTT	CASSLDAPGGGGNTEAFF
NA	TRBV19	TRBJ1-2	NA	TGTGCCAGTAGCACCAAGGGGATAGATGGCTACACCTTC	CASSTKGIDGYTF
NA	TRBV7-2	TRBJ2-3	once	TGTGCCAGCAGCTTCCTGCAGGGGAGCACAGATACGCAGTATTTT	CASSFLQGSTDTQYF
NA	TRBV16	TRBJ1-1	NA	TGTGCCAGCAGCCCTTACAGACAGGAAGCTTTCTTT	CASSPYRQEAFF
TRBD1	TRBV6-1	TRBJ1-2	few	TGTGCCAGTAGACAGGGGGGAAACTATGGCTACACCTTC	CASRQGGNYGYTF
TRBD2	TRBV27	TRBJ2-1	NA	TGTGCCAGCAGTTTGGCTAGCGGGAGCTACAATGAGCAGTTCTTC	CASSLASGSYNEQFF
TRBD2	TRBV9	TRBJ2-5	few	TGTGCCAGCAGCTATGGGAGCGGGGGGGACAAAGAGACCCAGTACTTC	CASSYGSGGDKETQYF
NA	TRBV29-1	TRBJ2-5	NA	TGCAGCGTCGCTCCCTCGAGTGCAGAGACCCAGTACTTC	CSVAPSSAETQYF
TRBD2	TRBV11-2	TRBJ2-4	NA	TGTGCCAGCAGCCCCAGACTAGCGGGGTACCTCATTCAGTACTTC	CASSPRLAGYLIQYF
NA	TRBV27	TRBJ1-2	NA	TGTGCCAGCAGTTTAGCGGTAAACTATGGCTACACCTTC	CASSLAVNYGYTF
NA	TRBV5-1	TRBJ2-1	NA	TGCGCCAGCAGCTCCCAGGGGGCGGGGGTCTACAATGAGCAGTTCTTC	CASSSQGAGVYNEQFF
NA	TRBV30	TRBJ1-2	NA	TGTGCCTGGAGTGGTGGCGGGGGATATGGCTACACCTTC	CAWSGGGGYGYTF
NA	TRBV10-1	TRBJ2-7	few	TGCGCCAGCAGTACAGGGTACGAGCAGTACTTC	CASSTGYEQYF
NA	TRBV2	TRBJ1-2	NA	TGTGCCAGCAGTGAACGTCCTCTTTATGGCTACACCTTC	CASSERPLYGYTF
NA	TRBV5-1	TRBJ1-1	NA	TGCGCCAGCGTGTACGGGGAATGGAACACTGAAGCTTTCTTT	CASVYGEWNTEAFF
TRBD2	TRBV18	TRBJ2-7	NA	TGTGCCAGCTCTCCGACGGGAGGGCTCTCCTACGAGCAGTACTTC	CASSPTGGLSYEQYF
TRBD2	TRBV28	TRBJ2-5	NA	TGTGCCAGCAGGGCGGGGGGGAACCAAGAGACCCAGTACTTC	CASRAGGNQETQYF
TRBD2	TRBV6-5	TRBJ2-7	NA	TGTGCCAGCAGTTTGACTAGCGGGAGGCTCTACGAGCAGTACTTC	CASSLTSGRLYEQYF
NA	TRBV7-3	TRBJ2-3	once	TGTGCCAGCAGCTTAATGGGGGGAGACAGCACGCAGTATTTT	CASSLMGGDSTQYF
NA	TRBV15	TRBJ1-5	NA	TGTGCCACCAGCAGAGATCGAGAAAGCAATCAGCCCCAGCATTTT	CATSRDRESNQPQHF